A selection of T cell receptor beta chains follows, all from one sample in a study of primary melanoma T cells and metastatic recurrence. Only in-frame clones appear in the TCRdb table, and some are missing; sequencing was by immunoSEQ multiplex PCR. The table lists more than 250 clones, 70% to 80% of them singletons. Sequencing input: melanoma tumor tissue. These receptors all stem from a human donor with melanoma. The CDR3 runs from the conserved cysteine through the conserved F or W. D genes are given only for firm matches. Clone size is given for some rows only: seen once, a few or many times, or a class if the clone is expanded.

size: -
D: -
V: TRBV5-1
J: TRBJ2-1
DNA: TGCGCCAGCAGGAGCGGTGCGGGGGCCAATTACAATGAGCAGTTCTTC
CDR3: CASRSGAGANYNEQFF

size: -
D: -
V: TRBV11-3
J: TRBJ2-7
DNA: TGTGCCAGCAGCCCCCCCTACTCCGGGCCGGGGGAGCAGTACTTC
CDR3: CASSPPYSGPGEQYF

size: -
D: -
V: TRBV18
J: TRBJ1-2
DNA: TGTGCCAGCTCACCAGCGGGACAAGTCTATGGCTACACCTTC
CDR3: CASSPAGQVYGYTF

size: -
D: -
V: TRBV23-1
J: TRBJ1-5
DNA: TGCGCCAGCAGCTTAAGCGGGCCTGAGAATCAGCTCCAGCATTTT
CDR3: CASSLSGPENQLQHF

size: -
D: -
V: TRBV28
J: TRBJ1-2
DNA: TGTGCCACCGAGGTGACGACGGCTGGCTACACCTTC
CDR3: CATEVTTAGYTF

size: -
D: TRBD2
V: TRBV6-8
J: TRBJ2-1
DNA: TGTGCCAGCAGTTATTGGGAGGGCAATGAGCAGTTCTTC
CDR3: CASSYWEGNEQFF

size: -
D: -
V: TRBV5-1
J: TRBJ2-1
DNA: TGCGCCAGCAGCTTGGGATTCGCCTTCTACAATGAGCAGTTCTTC
CDR3: CASSLGFAFYNEQFF

size: few
D: TRBD1
V: TRBV23-1
J: TRBJ1-6
DNA: TGCGCCAGCAGGTACGGGACAGGGGGTAATTCACCCCTCCACTTT
CDR3: CASRYGTGGNSPLHF

size: -
D: TRBD1
V: TRBV9
J: TRBJ2-5
DNA: TGTGCCAGCAGCAGAGGCTCAGGGGGCGCCTTGACCCAGTACTTC
CDR3: CASSRGSGGALTQYF

size: few
D: TRBD1
V: TRBV6-8
J: TRBJ1-4
DNA: TGTGCCAGCAGTTACACAGGGGACTTGGGTGAAAAACTGTTTTTT
CDR3: CASSYTGDLGEKLFF

size: once
D: TRBD2
V: TRBV27
J: TRBJ2-5
DNA: TGTGCCAGCAGTCAGACTAGCGCACAAGAGACCCAGTACTTC
CDR3: CASSQTSAQETQYF

size: -
D: -
V: TRBV28
J: TRBJ1-4
DNA: TGTGCCAGCAGTTCTCCAAGCTTAGGCGGTGAAAAACTGTTTTTT
CDR3: CASSSPSLGGEKLFF

size: -
D: -
V: TRBV1
J: TRBJ2-7
DNA: TGCGCCAGCAGCCAATCCGGGACAGGGGACGAGCAGTACTTC
CDR3: CASSQSGTGDEQYF

size: -
D: TRBD1
V: TRBV5-1
J: TRBJ1-1
DNA: TGCGCCAGCAGCTTGGTACAGGGGGTGAACACTGAAGCTTTCTTT
CDR3: CASSLVQGVNTEAFF

size: -
D: -
V: TRBV15
J: TRBJ2-3
DNA: TGTGCCACCAGCAGAGATCCATCTAGTTACACAGATACGCAGTATTTT
CDR3: CATSRDPSSYTDTQYF

size: -
D: -
V: TRBV6-7
J: TRBJ2-1
DNA: TGTGCCAGCAGTAGCCCGGGACCGGAGATCTTC
CDR3: CASSSPGPEIF

size: -
D: -
V: TRBV18
J: TRBJ1-4
DNA: TGTGCCAGCTCTCCCGGGAACGTGGTTCTGTTTTTT
CDR3: CASSPGNVVLFF

size: few
D: -
V: TRBV28
J: TRBJ2-3
DNA: TGTGCCAGCAGTCCCTCCAGCATCACAGATACGCAGTATTTT
CDR3: CASSPSSITDTQYF

size: -
D: TRBD1
V: TRBV11-3
J: TRBJ1-5
DNA: TGTGCCAGCAGCTTAACGACAGGGGATCAGCCCCAGCATTTT
CDR3: CASSLTTGDQPQHF

size: -
D: -
V: TRBV7-6
J: TRBJ2-7
DNA: TGTGTCAGCAGCAAACCCTCCCGGACCGACCGAAACGAGCAGTACTTC
CDR3: CVSSKPSRTDRNEQYF

size: -
D: TRBD1
V: TRBV6-8
J: TRBJ2-7
DNA: TGTGCCAGCAGTTATCTATACGGGACAGGGCCCTTTGAGCAGTACTTC
CDR3: CASSYLYGTGPFEQYF

size: -
D: TRBD2
V: TRBV15
J: TRBJ2-1
DNA: TGTGCCACCAGTCTAGCGGGAGTCGGAAATGAGCAGTTCTTC
CDR3: CATSLAGVGNEQFF

size: -
D: -
V: TRBV6-8
J: TRBJ1-2
DNA: TGTGCCAGCAGACCGACAGAGCAGAGTGGCTACACCTTC
CDR3: CASRPTEQSGYTF

size: few
D: -
V: TRBV15
J: TRBJ2-3
DNA: TGTGCCACCTTTGCAGGGCAGCCGAGCACAGATACGCAGTATTTT
CDR3: CATFAGQPSTDTQYF

size: few
D: TRBD2
V: TRBV18
J: TRBJ2-3
DNA: TGTGCCAGCTCACCATTCCGGCGGGGGGACACAGATACGCAGTATTTT
CDR3: CASSPFRRGDTDTQYF

size: -
D: -
V: TRBV11-3
J: TRBJ2-3
DNA: TGTGCCAGCAGCTTTGAGGGGGGCACAGATACGCAGTATTTT
CDR3: CASSFEGGTDTQYF

size: -
D: TRBD1
V: TRBV7-6
J: TRBJ2-7
DNA: TGTGCCAGCAGCCCCCGGGACAGCATCTACGAGCAGTACTTC
CDR3: CASSPRDSIYEQYF

size: -
D: TRBD1
V: TRBV5-1
J: TRBJ2-7
DNA: TGCGCCAGCAACATAGGACAGGCCCTATCCTACGAGCAGTACTTC
CDR3: CASNIGQALSYEQYF

size: once
D: -
V: TRBV11-3
J: TRBJ2-1
DNA: TGTGCCAGCAGCCCTAGGGGGTGGGACAATGAGCAGTTCTTC
CDR3: CASSPRGWDNEQFF

size: -
D: -
V: TRBV7-6
J: TRBJ2-5
DNA: TGTGCCAGCAGCCCAAATTCAGGGGCGGGAGAGACCCAGTACTTC
CDR3: CASSPNSGAGETQYF

size: -
D: -
V: TRBV19
J: TRBJ2-3
DNA: TGTGCCAGTAGTATAGTAGGGGGGCACACAGATACGCAGTATTTT
CDR3: CASSIVGGHTDTQYF

size: -
D: -
V: TRBV5-1
J: TRBJ2-3
DNA: TGCGCCAGCAGCCTAGGAGGGAGTCCTAGCACAGATACGCAGTATTTT
CDR3: CASSLGGSPSTDTQYF

size: -
D: -
V: TRBV15
J: TRBJ1-1
DNA: TGTGCCACCAGCAGTCAGGGTGGGGACCGGGGGAACACTGAAGCTTTCTTT
CDR3: CATSSQGGDRGNTEAFF

size: -
D: TRBD2
V: TRBV11-3
J: TRBJ2-1
DNA: TGTGCCAGCAGCTTAAGGGCCGGGACTAGTTCCTACAATGAGCAGTTCTTC
CDR3: CASSLRAGTSSYNEQFF

size: -
D: TRBD2
V: TRBV11-3
J: TRBJ2-1
DNA: TGTGCCAGCAGCCGAGAAGGGGGACTAGCTATCAATGAGCAGTTCTTC
CDR3: CASSREGGLAINEQFF

size: -
D: TRBD1
V: TRBV6-8
J: TRBJ2-7
DNA: TGTGCCAGCAGTGGGGGCTTCGGGACAGTCTCCTACGAGCAGTACTTC
CDR3: CASSGGFGTVSYEQYF

size: -
D: TRBD2
V: TRBV6-8
J: TRBJ2-1
DNA: TGTGCCAGCAGTCAAAGGGGCCGACTAGCGGGACGGAATGAGCAGTTCTTC
CDR3: CASSQRGRLAGRNEQFF

size: -
D: TRBD2
V: TRBV2
J: TRBJ2-1
DNA: TGTGCCAGCAGTGAAAACCTTCTAGCGGGAGTAAATGAGCAGTTCTTC
CDR3: CASSENLLAGVNEQFF

size: -
D: TRBD1
V: TRBV19
J: TRBJ1-2
DNA: TGTGCCAATAGTACCCTCAACAGGGGCGGCTACACCTTC
CDR3: CANSTLNRGGYTF